This TCR beta chain came from a study of human T cells and chemical hapten exposure. The V and J ends lost 4 bases and 1 base respectively, with 21 bases between them. The CDR3 covers 18 residues. The germline V gene encodes CDR1 SGDLS and CDR2 YYNGEE. Per the study methods: There were a median of approximately 100,000 TCRs per sample, with a range from roughly 20,000 to 750,000. TCRdb independently ran MiXCR on the RACE reads; one entry per CDR3 protein. The V and J calls were not made by the authors but by TCRdb's processing. The profile shows about 46,000 distinct CDR3 sequences, about 9.2% of them singletons. Time point denoted: pre-sensitization, week 0. Noted treatment: therapeutic diphenylcyclopropenone sensitization with weekly scalp DPC. Phlebotomy was performed prior to application of every patch test. The table lists this clonotype with many counts.

The chain recombines TRBV9 with TRBJ2-1; TRBD1 might be the D (5 bases). The clonotype originates from a woman in her thirties or forties with alopecia areata. Some clones in this sample may be carry-over from other donors' samples. The input for sequencing was whole blood, taken in connection with sensitization to the hapten diphenylcyclopropenone (DPC). DNA of the CDR3: TGTGCCAGCAGCACCTCCCCCGGGTGGGGCCAGTCCTACAATGAGCAGTTCTTC. It yields the protein CASSTSPGWGQSYNEQFF.